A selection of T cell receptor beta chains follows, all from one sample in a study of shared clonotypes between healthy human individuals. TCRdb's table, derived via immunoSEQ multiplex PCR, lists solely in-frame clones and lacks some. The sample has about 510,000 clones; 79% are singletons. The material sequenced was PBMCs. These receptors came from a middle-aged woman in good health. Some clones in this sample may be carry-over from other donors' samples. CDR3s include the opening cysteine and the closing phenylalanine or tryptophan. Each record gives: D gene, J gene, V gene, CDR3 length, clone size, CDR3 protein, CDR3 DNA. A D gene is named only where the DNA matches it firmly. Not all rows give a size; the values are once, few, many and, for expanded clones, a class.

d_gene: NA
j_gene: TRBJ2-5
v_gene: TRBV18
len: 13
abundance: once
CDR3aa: CASSPEQRETQYF
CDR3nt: TGTGCCAGCTCACCAGAACAGCGAGAGACCCAGTACTTC

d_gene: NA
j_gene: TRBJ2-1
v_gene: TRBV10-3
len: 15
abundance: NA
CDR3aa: CAISERLESYNEQFF
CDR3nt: TGTGCCATCAGTGAGAGACTAGAGTCTTACAATGAGCAGTTCTTC

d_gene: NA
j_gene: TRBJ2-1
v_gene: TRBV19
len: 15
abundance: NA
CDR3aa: CASSIGSGALNEQFF
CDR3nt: TGTGCCAGTAGTATAGGATCCGGGGCCCTCAATGAGCAGTTCTTC

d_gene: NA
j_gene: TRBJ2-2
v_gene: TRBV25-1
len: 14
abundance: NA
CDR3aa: CATERRVSTGELFF
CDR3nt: TGTGCCACGGAACGGCGGGTGAGCACCGGGGAGCTGTTTTTT

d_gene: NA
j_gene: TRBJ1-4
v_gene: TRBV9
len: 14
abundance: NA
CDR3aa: CASSAGAFNEKLFF
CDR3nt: TGTGCCAGCAGCGCAGGGGCTTTTAACGAAAAACTGTTTTTT

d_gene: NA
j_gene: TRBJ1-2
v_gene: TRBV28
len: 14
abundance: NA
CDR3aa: CASSSGGTNYGYTF
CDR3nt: TGTGCCAGCAGTTCGGGAGGGACCAACTATGGCTACACCTTC

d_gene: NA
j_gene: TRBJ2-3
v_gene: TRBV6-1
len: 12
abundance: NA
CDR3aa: CASMRNTDTQYF
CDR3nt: TGTGCCAGCATGCGGAACACAGATACGCAGTATTTT

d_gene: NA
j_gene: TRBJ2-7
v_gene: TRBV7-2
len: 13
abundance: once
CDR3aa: CASSRDPAYEQYF
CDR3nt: TGTGCCAGCAGCCGGGACCCCGCCTACGAGCAGTACTTC

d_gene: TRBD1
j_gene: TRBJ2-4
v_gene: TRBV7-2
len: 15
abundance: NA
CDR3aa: CASSGRQGFQNIQYF
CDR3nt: TGTGCCAGCAGCGGAAGACAGGGTTTCCAAAACATTCAGTACTTC

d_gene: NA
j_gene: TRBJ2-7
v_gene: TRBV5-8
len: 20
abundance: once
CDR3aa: CASSFAPSFRGRARAYEQYF
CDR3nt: TGTGCCAGCAGCTTCGCCCCATCATTTAGGGGGAGGGCCCGGGCCTACGAGCAGTACTTC

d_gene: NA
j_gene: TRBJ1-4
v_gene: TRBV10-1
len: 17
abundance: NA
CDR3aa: CASGPGPSAVDPGKLFF
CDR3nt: TGCGCCAGTGGGCCTGGCCCGTCTGCCGTCGACCCCGGAAAACTGTTTTTT

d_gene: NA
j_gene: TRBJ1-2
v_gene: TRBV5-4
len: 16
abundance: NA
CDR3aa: CASSRGRQLSNYGYTF
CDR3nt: TGTGCCAGCAGTCGTGGACGGCAATTGTCTAACTATGGCTACACCTTC

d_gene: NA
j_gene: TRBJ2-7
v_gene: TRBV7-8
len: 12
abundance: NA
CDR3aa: CASSTFSYEQYF
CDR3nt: TGTGCCAGCAGCACCTTCTCCTACGAGCAGTACTTC

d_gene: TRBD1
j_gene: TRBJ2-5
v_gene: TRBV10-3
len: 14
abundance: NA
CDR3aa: CAISETGVGETQYF
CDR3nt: TGTGCCATCAGCGAAACAGGGGTGGGAGAGACCCAGTACTTC

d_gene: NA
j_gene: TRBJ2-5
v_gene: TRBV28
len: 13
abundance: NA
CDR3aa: CASSRRGRETQYF
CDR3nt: TGTGCCAGCAGCCGACGGGGACGGGAGACCCAGTACTTC

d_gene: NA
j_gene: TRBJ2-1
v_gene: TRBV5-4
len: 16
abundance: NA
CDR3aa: CASSLGGQPVYNEQFF
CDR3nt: TGTGCCAGCAGCTTGGGGGGACAACCCGTATACAATGAGCAGTTCTTC